The clone carrying this T cell receptor (beta chain) was seen only a few times. What it binds is not known. The data originate from a study of metastatic and nonmetastatic thyroid tumors. Background on the study: Repertoires from blood and tumor or nodule tissue of malignant and benign thyroid patients were compared.

The CDR3 contains 16 residues. V gave up 0 bases and J gave up 4 bases, with 15 bases separating them. CDR1 and CDR2 from the germline V gene are MNHNS and SASEGT. All patients were untreated before thyroid surgery. The study, taken as a whole, reports: Reports indicated that malignant thyroid tumors showed significantly higher TCR beta diversity than benign nodules did, in blood and tumor.

In the original processing: The authors used CDR3 differences across clinicopathological groups to build a distant-metastasis classifier for papillary thyroid cancer. TCRdb reassembled clones from the PCR reads with MiXCR. TCRdb, not the original authors, processed these V and J calls. This sample has tens of thousands of clones, with 25% to 35% found just once. The chain couples TRBV6-1 to TRBJ1-1; D is perhaps TRBD1 (5 bases). The TCR comes from a male donor with papillary thyroid cancer or a benign thyroid nodule (not recorded which). Some clones in this sample may be carry-over from other donors' samples. Sequencing was done on a sample of blood. As DNA, the CDR3 is TGTGCCAGCAGTGAAGCGCGGGGCAGCTTGGGCACTGAAGCTTTCTTT. Protein product: CASSEARGSLGTEAFF.